What follows describes a single T cell receptor (beta chain). Its recognized antigen is unknown. Base qualities are not provided; no much larger clone lies one nucleotide away. From the germline V gene, CDR1 is MNHEY and CDR2 is SVGAGI. At the junction V is shortened by 4 bases and J by 5 bases; bases outside the gene matches: 6. The CDR3 covers 15 residues, taking in both the cysteine and the phenylalanine. The CDR3 DNA has 45 bases and is translated from base 1. Per the publication, the time point label means: baseline before oral tofacitinib. Lesional scalp punch biopsies and peripheral blood were obtained from alopecia areata patients. PBMCs were isolated by density centrifugation and stained for CD3, CD4 and CD8, after which CD4+ and CD8+ T cells were sorted on a FACSAria. This record belongs to a study of CD8+ T cells in alopecia areata (dated by TCRdb to the late 2010s). Looking at the study overall: Treated patients were enrolled in an open-label pilot trial of oral tofacitinib at 5 to 10 mg twice daily for moderate-to-severe alopecia areata. Patients received tofacitinib for 6 to 18 months and were then followed off drug for 6 months to check for delayed response and recurrence. High-throughput TCRbeta sequencing was used to examine T cell clonal expansion in alopecia areata in both the C3H/HeJ mouse model and human patients. Scalp tissue and sorted CD4+ and CD8+ peripheral blood T cells from patchy and totalis/universalis alopecia areata patients and from healthy controls were covered by human TCRbeta sequencing. Tofacitinib-treated patients had biopsies at baseline and at 4 and 24 weeks of treatment, with a later scalp biopsy in several patients. Scalp clonality was compared among normal scalp (n=4), patchy alopecia areata scalp (n=8), and alopecia totalis/universalis scalp (n=8). RNA was extracted with the PAXgene miRNA kit for fixed scalp, the miRNeasy kit for PBMCs, and the RNeasy kit for mouse skin. TCRbeta CDR3 regions were amplified by immunoSEQ multiplex PCR using 35 Vbeta forward and 13 Jbeta reverse primers.

What the research found in general, with its limitations: Compared with normal scalp, lesional scalp, particularly in alopecia totalis/universalis, had higher clonality and more expanded CD8+ clones, which suggests antigenic drive. Shared TCR sequences between patients were less evident than in mice, which may be partly attributable to HLA diversity in the patient population. Resident alphabeta T cells in normal human skin are also sequenced, complicating scalp TCR repertoire analysis, unlike mouse skin dominated by gammadelta T cells.

Library prep was done by the immunoSEQ multiplex PCR assay. RNA was extracted from all samples and reverse transcribed into cDNA as template for TCR sequencing. First-strand cDNA was synthesized with SuperScript III using a 2:1 mix of oligo-dT and random hexamers. A synthetic immune receptor repertoire was used to assess amplification bias, and residual bias was removed computationally. The authors processed their data as follows. After raw reads were preprocessed to remove errors, the CDR3 was defined following IMGT conventions as running from the conserved cysteine to phenylalanine. To get clonality, Shannon entropy was normalized by log2 of the number of productive unique TCRs and the result was subtracted from 1. Scalp TCRbeta sequences were cross-referenced with sorted blood CD4 and CD8 repertoires so that the CD4 or CD8 identity of scalp clones could be inferred. TCRdb re-hosts the immuneACCESS table, in-frame sequences only. Its copies lack some clones; in the studies checked, an unresolved V gene accounts for under half of them, and the cause for the rest is not known. The D gene and trimming were derived from the DNA, and the V and J assignments and clone size from that table. The sample contains 150,000 or so clones, 87% of them found a single time. Of the sample, approximately 15% is held by the ten largest clones.

The sample consisted of CD8+ T cells sorted from blood, taken at week 0. This clonotype was sampled from a human donor with alopecia areata. The chain links TRBV6-5 with TRBJ1-5, with 9 bases aligning to TRBD1. The CDR3 in this case is CASSLGQGRDQPQHF. The DNA reads as follows: TGTGCCAGCAGTTTGGGACAGGGTAGGGATCAGCCCCAGCATTTT.